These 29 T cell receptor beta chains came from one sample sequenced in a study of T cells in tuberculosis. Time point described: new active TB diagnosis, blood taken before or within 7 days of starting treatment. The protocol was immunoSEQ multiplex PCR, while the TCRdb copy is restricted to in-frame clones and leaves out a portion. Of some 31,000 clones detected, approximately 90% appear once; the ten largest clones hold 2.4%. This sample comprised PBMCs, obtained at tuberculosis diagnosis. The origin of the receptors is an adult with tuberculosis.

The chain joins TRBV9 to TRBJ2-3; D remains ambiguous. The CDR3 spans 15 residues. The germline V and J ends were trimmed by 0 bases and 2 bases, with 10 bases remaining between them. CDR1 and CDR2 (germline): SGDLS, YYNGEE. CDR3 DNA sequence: TGTGCCAGCAGCGTAGTTGTCGCAGACACAGATACGCAGTATTTT. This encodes CASSVVVADTDTQYF. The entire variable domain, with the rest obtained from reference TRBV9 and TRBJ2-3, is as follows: DSGVTQTPKHLITATGQRVTLRCSPRSGDLSVYWYQQSLDQGLQFLIQYYNGEERAKGNILERFSAQQFPDLHSELNLSSLELGDSALYFCASSVVVADTDTQYFGPGTRLTVL.

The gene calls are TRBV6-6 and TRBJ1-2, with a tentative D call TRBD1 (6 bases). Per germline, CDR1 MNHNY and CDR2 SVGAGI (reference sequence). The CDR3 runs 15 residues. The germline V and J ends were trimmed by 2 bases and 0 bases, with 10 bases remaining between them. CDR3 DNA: TGTGCCAGCAGTTACACCCGACAGGCTAACTATGGCTACACCTTC. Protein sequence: CASSYTRQANYGYTF.

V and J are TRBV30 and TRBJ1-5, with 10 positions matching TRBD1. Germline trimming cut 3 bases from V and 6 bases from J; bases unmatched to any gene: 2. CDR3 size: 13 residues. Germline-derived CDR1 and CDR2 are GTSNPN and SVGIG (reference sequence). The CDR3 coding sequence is TGTGCCTGGAGCGGACAGGGGGGTCAGCCCCAGCATTTT. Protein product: CAWSGQGGQPQHF.

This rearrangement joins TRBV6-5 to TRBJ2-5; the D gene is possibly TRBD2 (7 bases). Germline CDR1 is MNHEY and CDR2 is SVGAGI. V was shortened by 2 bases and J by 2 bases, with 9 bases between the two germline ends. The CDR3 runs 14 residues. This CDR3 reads CASSYRGAQETQYF. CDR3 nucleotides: TGTGCCAGCAGTTACCGGGGGGCTCAAGAGACCCAGTACTTC.

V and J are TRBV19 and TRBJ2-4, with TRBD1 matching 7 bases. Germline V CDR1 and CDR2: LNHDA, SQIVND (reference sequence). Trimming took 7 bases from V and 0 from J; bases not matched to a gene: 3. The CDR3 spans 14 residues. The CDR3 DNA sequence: TGTGCCAGTACGGACAGGCGAGCCAAAAACATTCAGTACTTC. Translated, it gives CASTDRRAKNIQYF.

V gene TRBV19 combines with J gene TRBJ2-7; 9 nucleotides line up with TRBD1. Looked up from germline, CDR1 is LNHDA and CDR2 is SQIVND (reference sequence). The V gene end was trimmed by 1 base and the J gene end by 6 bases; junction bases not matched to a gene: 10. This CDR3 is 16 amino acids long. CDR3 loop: CASSIVGNRGLSEQYF. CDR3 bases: TGTGCCAGTAGTATAGTTGGGAACAGGGGGCTATCCGAGCAGTACTTC.

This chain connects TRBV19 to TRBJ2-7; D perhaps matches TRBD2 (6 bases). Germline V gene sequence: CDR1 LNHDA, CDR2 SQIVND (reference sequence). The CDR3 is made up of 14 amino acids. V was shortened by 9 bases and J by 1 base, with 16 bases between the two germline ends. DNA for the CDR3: TGTGCCAGCTCAACGGTCGGGGGATCCTACGAGCAGTACGTC. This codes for CASSTVGGSYEQYV.

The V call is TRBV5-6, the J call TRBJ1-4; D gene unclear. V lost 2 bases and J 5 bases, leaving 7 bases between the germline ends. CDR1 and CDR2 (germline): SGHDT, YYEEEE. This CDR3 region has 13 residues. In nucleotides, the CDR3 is TGTGCCAGCAGCTTTAGCGGAAATGAAAAACTGTTTTTT. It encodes CASSFSGNEKLFF.

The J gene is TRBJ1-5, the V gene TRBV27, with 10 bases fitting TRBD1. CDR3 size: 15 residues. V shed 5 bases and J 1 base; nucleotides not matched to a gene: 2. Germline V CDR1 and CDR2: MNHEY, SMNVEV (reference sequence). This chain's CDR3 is CASSRQGASNQPQHF. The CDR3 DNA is TGTGCCAGCAGTAGACAGGGGGCAAGCAATCAGCCCCAGCATTTT.

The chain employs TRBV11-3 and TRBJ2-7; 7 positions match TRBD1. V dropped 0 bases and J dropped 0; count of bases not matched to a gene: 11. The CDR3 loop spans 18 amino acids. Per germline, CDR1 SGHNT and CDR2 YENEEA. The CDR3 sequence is CASSLERRQGPSSYEQYF. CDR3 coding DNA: TGTGCCAGCAGCTTAGAAAGGCGACAGGGCCCCAGCTCCTACGAGCAGTACTTC.

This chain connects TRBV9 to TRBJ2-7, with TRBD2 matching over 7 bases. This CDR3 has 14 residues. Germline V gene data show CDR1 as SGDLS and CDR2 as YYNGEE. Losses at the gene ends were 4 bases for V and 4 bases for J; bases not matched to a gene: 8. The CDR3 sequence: CASSLLARGYEQYF. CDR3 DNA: TGTGCCAGCAGCCTACTAGCGAGAGGTTACGAGCAGTACTTC. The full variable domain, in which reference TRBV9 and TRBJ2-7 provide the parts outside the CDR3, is DSGVTQTPKHLITATGQRVTLRCSPRSGDLSVYWYQQSLDQGLQFLIQYYNGEERAKGNILERFSAQQFPDLHSELNLSSLELGDSALYFCASSLLARGYEQYFGPGTRLTVT.

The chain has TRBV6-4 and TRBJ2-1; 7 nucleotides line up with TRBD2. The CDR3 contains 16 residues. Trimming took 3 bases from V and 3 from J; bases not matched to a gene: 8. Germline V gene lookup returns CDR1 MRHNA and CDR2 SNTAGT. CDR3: CASSEGGGGVYNEQFF. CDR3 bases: TGTGCCAGCAGTGAAGGAGGCGGGGGAGTCTACAATGAGCAGTTCTTC.

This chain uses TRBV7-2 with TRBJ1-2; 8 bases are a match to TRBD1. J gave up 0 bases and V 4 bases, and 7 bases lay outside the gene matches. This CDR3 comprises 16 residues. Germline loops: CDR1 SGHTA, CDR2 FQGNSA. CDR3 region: CASSSQGGPTNYGYTF. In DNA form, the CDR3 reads TGTGCCAGCAGCTCACAGGGGGGCCCTACTAACTATGGCTACACCTTC.

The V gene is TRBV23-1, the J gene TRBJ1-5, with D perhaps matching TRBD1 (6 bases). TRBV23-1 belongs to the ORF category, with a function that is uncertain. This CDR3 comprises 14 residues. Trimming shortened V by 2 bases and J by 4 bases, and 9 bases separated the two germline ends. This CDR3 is CASSQHRDNQPQHF. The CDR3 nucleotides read TGCGCCAGCAGTCAACACAGGGATAATCAGCCCCAGCATTTT.

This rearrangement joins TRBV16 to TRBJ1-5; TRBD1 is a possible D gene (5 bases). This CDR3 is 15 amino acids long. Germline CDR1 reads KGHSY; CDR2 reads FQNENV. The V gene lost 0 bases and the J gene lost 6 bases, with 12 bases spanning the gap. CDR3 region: CASSQSGGARQPQHF. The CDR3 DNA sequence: TGTGCCAGCAGCCAATCAGGAGGGGCTCGTCAGCCCCAGCATTTT. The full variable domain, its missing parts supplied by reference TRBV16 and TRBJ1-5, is GEEVAQTPKHLVRGEGQKAKLYCAPIKGHSYVFWYQQVLKNEFKFLISFQNENVFDETGMPKERFSAKCLPNSPCSLEIQATKLEDSAVYFCASSQSGGARQPQHFGDGTRLSIL.

CDR3 residues: CASSGVGVYQPQHF. CDR3 nucleotides: TGCGCCAGCAGTGGGGTTGGAGTTTATCAGCCCCAGCATTTT. The V and J genes are TRBV10-2 and TRBJ1-5; unclear D gene. V shed 4 bases and J shed 5 bases, with 12 bases lying between them. CDR1 and CDR2 (germline): WSHSY, SAAADI. This CDR3 region has 14 residues.

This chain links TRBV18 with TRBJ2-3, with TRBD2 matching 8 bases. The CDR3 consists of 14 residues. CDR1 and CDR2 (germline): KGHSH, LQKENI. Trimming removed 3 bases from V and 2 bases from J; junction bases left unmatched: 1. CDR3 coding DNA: TGTGCCAGCTCACCGGGACTAGACACAGATACGCAGTATTTT. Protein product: CASSPGLDTDTQYF.

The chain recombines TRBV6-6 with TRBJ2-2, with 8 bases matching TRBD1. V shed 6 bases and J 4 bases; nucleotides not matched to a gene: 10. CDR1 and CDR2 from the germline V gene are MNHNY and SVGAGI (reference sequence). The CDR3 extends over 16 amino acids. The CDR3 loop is CASSLGQGLVTGELFF. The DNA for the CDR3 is TGTGCCAGCAGCCTCGGACAGGGTTTGGTCACCGGGGAGCTGTTTTTT.

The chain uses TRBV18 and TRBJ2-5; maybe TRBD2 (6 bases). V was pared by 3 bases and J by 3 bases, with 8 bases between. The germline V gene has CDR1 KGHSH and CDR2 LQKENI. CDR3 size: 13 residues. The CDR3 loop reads CASSPGLEETQYF. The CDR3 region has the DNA TGTGCCAGCTCACCGGGACTCGAAGAGACCCAGTACTTC.

The CDR3 DNA follows: TGTGCCAGCAGCTTCCTAGCGGGGGGGACAGATACGCAGTATTTT. Its translation: CASSFLAGGTDTQYF. V gene TRBV7-2 combines with J gene TRBJ2-3, with 12 nucleotides matching TRBD2. The CDR3 loop spans 15 amino acids. CDR1 is SGHTA and CDR2 is FQGNSA in the germline V gene. V lost 3 bases to trimming and J lost 3 bases; unmatched junction nucleotides: 1.

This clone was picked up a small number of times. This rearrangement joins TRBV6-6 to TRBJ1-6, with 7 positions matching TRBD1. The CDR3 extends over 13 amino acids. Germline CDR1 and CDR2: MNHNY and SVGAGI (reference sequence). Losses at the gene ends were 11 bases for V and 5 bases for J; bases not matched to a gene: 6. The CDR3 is CAGSGTDNSPLHF. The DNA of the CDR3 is TGTGCCGGGTCCGGGACAGATAATTCACCCCTCCACTTT.

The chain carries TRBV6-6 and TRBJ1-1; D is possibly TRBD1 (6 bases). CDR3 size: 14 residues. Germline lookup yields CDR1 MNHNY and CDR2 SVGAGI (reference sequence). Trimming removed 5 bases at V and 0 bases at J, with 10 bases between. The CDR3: CASSIQGLNTEAFF. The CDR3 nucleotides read TGTGCCAGCAGTATACAGGGCTTGAACACTGAAGCTTTCTTT.

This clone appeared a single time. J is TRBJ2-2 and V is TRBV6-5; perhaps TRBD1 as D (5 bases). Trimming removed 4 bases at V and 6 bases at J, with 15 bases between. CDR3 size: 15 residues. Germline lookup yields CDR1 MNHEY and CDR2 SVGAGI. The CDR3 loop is CASSSASRVAGELFF. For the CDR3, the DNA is TGTGCCAGCAGTTCCGCCTCCAGGGTGGCCGGGGAGCTGTTTTTT.

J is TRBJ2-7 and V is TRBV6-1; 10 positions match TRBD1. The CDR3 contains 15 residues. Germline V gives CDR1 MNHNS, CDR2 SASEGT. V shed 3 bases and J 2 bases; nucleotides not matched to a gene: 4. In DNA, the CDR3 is TGTGCCAGCAGTGAGTCTGGGACAGGGGCCTACGAGCAGTACGTC. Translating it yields CASSESGTGAYEQYV.

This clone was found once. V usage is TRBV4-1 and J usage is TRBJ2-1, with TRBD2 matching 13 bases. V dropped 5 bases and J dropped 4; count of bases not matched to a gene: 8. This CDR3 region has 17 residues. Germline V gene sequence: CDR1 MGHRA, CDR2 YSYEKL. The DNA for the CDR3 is TGCGCCAGCAGCTCTACCCCGGGACTAGCGGGGTACAATGAGCAGTTCTTC. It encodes CASSSTPGLAGYNEQFF.

The CDR3: CASSNLAGSTDTQYF. DNA of the CDR3: TGTGCCAGCAGCAATCTAGCGGGGAGCACAGATACGCAGTATTTT. The J gene is TRBJ2-3, the V gene TRBV7-7; 9 bases match TRBD2. Germline assignment: CDR1 SSHAT and CDR2 FNYEAQ (reference sequence). The CDR3 runs 15 residues. After removal of 5 bases from V and 0 bases from J, the junction contained 3 bases not matched to a gene.

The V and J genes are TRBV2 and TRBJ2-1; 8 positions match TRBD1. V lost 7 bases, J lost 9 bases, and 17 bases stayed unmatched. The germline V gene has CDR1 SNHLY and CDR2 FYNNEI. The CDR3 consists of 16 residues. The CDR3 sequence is CASNPVDRVPTSEQFF. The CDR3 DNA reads TGTGCCAGCAATCCCGTGGACAGGGTTCCAACTAGTGAGCAGTTCTTC.

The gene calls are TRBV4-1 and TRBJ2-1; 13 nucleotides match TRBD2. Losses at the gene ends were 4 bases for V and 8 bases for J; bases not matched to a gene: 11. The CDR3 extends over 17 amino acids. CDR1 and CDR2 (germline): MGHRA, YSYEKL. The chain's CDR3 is CASSRIGLAGDSDEQFF. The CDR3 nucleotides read TGCGCCAGCAGCCGTATCGGACTAGCGGGGGATTCCGATGAGCAGTTCTTC.

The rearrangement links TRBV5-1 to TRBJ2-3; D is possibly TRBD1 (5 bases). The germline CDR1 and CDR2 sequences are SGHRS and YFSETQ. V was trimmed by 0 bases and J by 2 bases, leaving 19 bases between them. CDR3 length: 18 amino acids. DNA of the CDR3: TGCGCCAGCAGCTTGGAGGGGCTAGATCGATGGGACACAGATACGCAGTATTTT. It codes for CASSLEGLDRWDTDTQYF.